A single sample gave rise to the 27 T cell receptor beta chains below, sequenced in a study of T cells in Graves' hyperthyroidism and ophthalmopathy. The CDR3 regions of TCR beta were amplified from RNA transcripts. TCR CDR3 regions were first amplified by RT-PCR with HTBI primers. In TCRdb, the multiplex PCR reads were re-called with MiXCR into one record per CDR3 protein. The data show fewer than 850,000 distinct CDR3 sequences, about 18% seen once. The source material was blood. Every receptor here comes from a man aged 50 to 59 with Graves' hyperthyroidism.

The rearrangement uses TRBV6-1 and TRBJ1-4; weak D call: TRBD1 (6 bases). The germline CDR1 and CDR2 sequences are MNHNS and SASEGT. Trimming left V 6 bases short and J 2 bases short, with 13 bases between. The CDR3 sequence is 15 residues long. The CDR3 loop reads CASRPAGVTNEKLFF. DNA of the CDR3: TGTGCCAGCAGACCCGCAGGGGTTACTAATGAAAAACTGTTTTTT.

This clonotype came up many times. The rearrangement links TRBV2 to TRBJ2-7, with TRBD2 matching 8 bases. CDR3 length: 16 residues. V was pared by 6 bases and J by 7 bases, with 17 bases of the junction left unmatched. Germline-derived CDR1 and CDR2 are SNHLY and FYNNEI. The CDR3 loop reads CASRAPAGVLTREQYF. CDR3 DNA: TGTGCCAGCAGAGCCCCAGCGGGAGTCCTAACAAGGGAGCAGTACTTC.

This clonotype was detected only a few times. Possible read error: a much larger clone is one base away. The J gene is TRBJ2-2, the V gene TRBV7-9, with 13 bases aligning to TRBD2. Germline values: CDR1 SEHNR, CDR2 FQNEAQ (reference sequence). The CDR3 loop spans 16 amino acids. As DNA, the CDR3 is TGTGCCAGCAGCTTCGGACTAGCGGGAGTCACCGGGGAGCCGTTTTTT. Protein: CASSFGLAGVTGEPFF.

This clonotype was observed at least ten times. This rearrangement joins TRBV11-2 to TRBJ1-2; perhaps TRBD1 as D (5 bases). V was trimmed by 5 bases and J by 5 bases, leaving 12 bases between them. This CDR3 is 13 amino acids long. CDR1 is SGHAT, CDR2 FQNNGV, per germline. The CDR3 DNA reads TGTGCCAGCAGCCTCCAGGAGGGGTATGGCTACACCTTC. Translating it yields CASSLQEGYGYTF.

This clonotype was counted many times. The chain combines TRBV27 with TRBJ2-1; possibly TRBD1 for D (6 bases). Germline values: CDR1 MNHEY, CDR2 SMNVEV (reference sequence). The CDR3 runs to 14 residues. Trimming removed 3 bases at V and 6 bases at J, with 12 bases between. The CDR3 DNA sequence: TGTGCCAGCAGTTTGAGCGTAGGGGGCAATGAGCAGTTCTTC. It codes for CASSLSVGGNEQFF.

The gene calls are TRBV7-9 and TRBJ2-7, with D possibly TRBD1 on 7 matching bases. The CDR3 consists of 16 residues. Per germline, CDR1 SEHNR and CDR2 FQNEAQ (reference sequence). The ends were cut back, 5 bases at V and 2 bases at J, with 19 bases in the middle. CDR3 protein: CASSRLGGQSTYEQYF. CDR3 bases: TGTGCCAGCAGCCGGCTCGGGGGACAGTCAACCTACGAGCAGTACTTC. The whole variable domain, remainder taken from reference TRBV7-9 and TRBJ2-7, is DTGVSQNPRHKITKRGQNVTFRCDPISEHNRLYWYRQTLGQGPEFLTYFQNEAQLEKSRLLSDRFSAERPKGSFSTLEIQRTEQGDSAMYLCASSRLGGQSTYEQYFGPGTRLTVT.

This clonotype occurred many times. The rearrangement joins TRBV29-1 to TRBJ2-1, with TRBD2 matching 11 bases. V trimming: 2 bases; J trimming: 9 bases; junction bases outside the gene matches: 6. Germline values: CDR1 SQVTM, CDR2 ANQGSEA. There are 14 residues in the CDR3. DNA for the CDR3: TGCAGCGTTGAATTAGCGGGAGGGCCTTCTGAGCAGTTCTTC. Translation gives CSVELAGGPSEQFF.

The chain has TRBV29-1 and TRBJ2-2; no definite D call. V dropped 1 base and J dropped 4 bases, with 13 bases sitting between them. The CDR3 has 15 residues. CDR1 SQVTM and CDR2 ANQGSEA come from the germline V gene. In DNA, the CDR3 is TGCAGCGTTGAAGCAGCCCCCAGTAGCACCGGGGAGCTGTTTTTT. Translating it yields CSVEAAPSSTGELFF.

There are many counts of this clonotype. This chain links TRBV6-1 with TRBJ1-5; D uncertain. With 10 bases removed from V and 2 bases from J, the gap between germline ends came to 15 bases. The germline CDR1 and CDR2 sequences are MNHNS and SASEGT. The CDR3 loop spans 14 amino acids. DNA for the CDR3: TGTGCCACCAACCTGCTAGGAGGCAATCAGCCCCAGCATTTT. This translates into CATNLLGGNQPQHF.

The J gene is TRBJ2-1, the V gene TRBV6-1, with 9 positions matching TRBD2. Germline trimming cut 5 bases from V and 0 bases from J; bases unmatched to any gene: 11. The germline V gene has CDR1 MNHNS and CDR2 SASEGT. The CDR3 is 18 residues long. The CDR3 DNA follows: TGTGCCAGCAGTTTGCAGGGCGGACTAGCGCGCTCCTACAATGAGCAGTTCTTC. Translating it yields CASSLQGGLARSYNEQFF.

This clonotype was observed many times. This chain links TRBV18 with TRBJ2-1; 8 bases fit TRBD2. This CDR3 contains 17 residues. Losses at the gene ends were 6 bases for V and 4 bases for J; bases not matched to a gene: 14. Germline CDR1 reads KGHSH; CDR2 reads LQKENI. This CDR3 reads CASSTGGAGGMYNEQFF. CDR3 in DNA: TGTGCCAGCTCCACCGGTGGGGCGGGAGGAATGTACAATGAGCAGTTCTTC.

This rearrangement joins TRBV7-2 to TRBJ1-4, with D tentatively TRBD1 (5 bases). Germline V gene lookup returns CDR1 SGHTA and CDR2 FQGNSA. V lost 5 bases and J lost 8, with 18 bases in between. CDR3 length: 15 amino acids. The CDR3 nucleotides are TGTGCCAGCAGCCCCGACCGGGACGCCCTCGAAAAACTGTTTTTT. This translates into CASSPDRDALEKLFF.

Ten or more counts support this clonotype. For the CDR3, the DNA is TGTGCCAGCAGCGTCCCGGGACAGTTACCTAATGAAAAACTGTTTTTT. It yields the protein CASSVPGQLPNEKLFF. The rearrangement joins TRBV7-8 to TRBJ1-4, with 7 bases identical to TRBD1. The germline V gene encodes CDR1 SGHVS and CDR2 FQNEAQ. V lost 5 bases to trimming and J lost 3 bases; unmatched junction nucleotides: 9. The CDR3 length is 16 residues.

On this clonotype: This sequence may be a read error, since a much larger clone differs from it by one base. This chain joins TRBV28 and TRBJ2-3; the D gene is possibly TRBD2 (6 bases). Germline loops: CDR1 MDHEN, CDR2 SYDVKM. The CDR3 totals 16 residues. The CDR3 DNA reads as TGTGCCTGCAGTTTATATGCTAGCGAGCGCACAGATACGCAGTATTTT. Protein: CACSLYASERTDTQYF.

The V call is TRBV19, the J call TRBJ1-5; TRBD1 matches 8 bases. V dropped 5 bases and J dropped 4; count of bases not matched to a gene: 7. The CDR3 runs 15 residues. Germline CDR1 and CDR2: LNHDA and SQIVND (reference sequence). CDR3 sequence: CASSQTGESNQPQHF. The CDR3 region has the DNA TGTGCCAGTAGTCAGACAGGGGAATCAAATCAGCCCCAGCATTTT.

The rearrangement joins TRBV24-1 to TRBJ1-4; 7 nucleotides line up with TRBD1. This CDR3 has 14 amino acids. J gave up 5 bases and V 7 bases, and 6 bases lay outside the gene matches. The germline V gene encodes CDR1 KGHDR and CDR2 SFDVKD. The CDR3 DNA reads TGTGCCACCAGCGCCGGACAGGTCAATGAAAAACTGTTTTTT. It codes for CATSAGQVNEKLFF.

This clonotype has only a few counts. This sequence joins TRBV27 and TRBJ2-7; TRBD2 is a possible D gene (6 bases). Looked up from germline, CDR1 is MNHEY and CDR2 is SMNVEV (reference sequence). Deletions cut 5 bases from V and 6 bases from J, with 20 bases between. The CDR3 has 15 amino acids. CDR3 residues: CASSTKTSPRSEQYF. In DNA form, the CDR3 reads TGTGCCAGCAGTACCAAAACTAGCCCTAGGAGCGAGCAGTACTTC.

This clonotype has only a few counts. The rearrangement links TRBV20-1 to TRBJ2-7; possibly TRBD1 or TRBD2 for D (5 bases each). In germline, CDR1 is DFQATT, CDR2 SNEGSKA (reference sequence). Trimming pared 0 bases from V and 2 bases from J, leaving 11 bases between. This CDR3 has 14 residues. The chain's CDR3 is CSARDPGPTYEQYF. The CDR3 DNA sequence: TGCAGTGCTAGAGATCCGGGGCCAACCTACGAGCAGTACTTC.

This clonotype occurred many times. The chain links TRBV28 to TRBJ2-7; TRBD2 might be the D (6 bases). Germline loops: CDR1 MDHEN, CDR2 SYDVKM. The CDR3 has 14 residues. Trimming took 6 bases from V and 4 from J, leaving 16 bases between them. In nucleotides, the CDR3 is TGTGCCAGCAGCGTCAATGGGGGGATATACGAGCAGTACTTC. Its translation: CASSVNGGIYEQYF.

Details on this clonotype: A read error may be the cause here, since a much bigger clone is one base away. This rearrangement joins TRBV27 to TRBJ2-7; 9 nucleotides agree with TRBD2. The germline V gene has CDR1 MNHEY and CDR2 SMNVEV (reference sequence). This CDR3 has 14 residues. In DNA form, the CDR3 reads TGTGCCAGCAGTGGCGGGAGGGGGGAAAACGAGGAGTACTTC. Its translation is CASSGGRGENEEYF.

Concerning this clonotype: The junction shows a germline mismatch at one end, possibly a read error. The chain uses TRBV28 and TRBJ2-3; D is unresolved. Germline V gene sequence: CDR1 MDHEN, CDR2 SYDVKM. This CDR3 is 13 amino acids long. CDR3 coding DNA: TGTGCCATCAGTCTGAATCGGGCAGATACGCAGTATTTT. Protein product: CAISLNRADTQYF.

A few counts support this clonotype. V gene TRBV28 combines with J gene TRBJ2-7; the match to TRBD1 covers 12 bases. The CDR3 totals 15 residues. Trimming cost V 8 bases and J 7 bases; bases outside gene matches: 12. The germline V gene encodes CDR1 MDHEN and CDR2 SYDVKM. CDR3 residues: CASLQPGQGANEQYF. CDR3 bases: TGTGCCAGCCTTCAACCGGGACAGGGGGCGAATGAGCAGTACTTC.

This clonotype was seen repeatedly, ten times or more. The J gene is TRBJ1-1, the V gene TRBV27; a weak D match, TRBD1 (6 bases). The CDR3 consists of 14 residues. Trimming left V 8 bases short and J 2 bases short, with 15 bases between. The germline V gene encodes CDR1 MNHEY and CDR2 SMNVEV (reference sequence). The CDR3 here is CASRSSGVNTEAFF. In DNA form, the CDR3 reads TGTGCCAGCCGTTCCTCAGGGGTAAACACTGAAGCTTTCTTT.

This clonotype was detected ten times or more. The J gene is TRBJ2-3, the V gene TRBV28; D ambiguous. V was clipped by 6 bases and J by 7 bases, with 23 bases between them. The CDR3 spans 16 residues. Germline values: CDR1 MDHEN, CDR2 SYDVKM. The CDR3, as DNA: TGTGCCAGCAGCTCAAAGTCCATTTTTCTTACCAATACGCAGTATTTT. The encoded protein is CASSSKSIFLTNTQYF.

This clonotype was seen a few times. This rearrangement joins TRBV14 to TRBJ2-1; no firm D call. This CDR3 has 11 residues. Trimming took 3 bases from V and 11 from J, leaving 8 bases between them. Looked up from germline, CDR1 is SGHDN and CDR2 is FVKESK. CDR3 amino acids: CASSQNSQQFF. In nucleotides, the CDR3 is TGTGCCAGCAGCCAGAACAGCCAGCAGTTCTTC.

This clonotype has just a few counts. The gene calls are TRBV27 and TRBJ2-7; D not certain. Deletions cut 0 bases from V and 5 bases from J, with 8 bases between. The CDR3 spans 13 residues. The germline CDR1 and CDR2 sequences are MNHEY and SMNVEV (reference sequence). Here the CDR3 reads CASSLSKNHEQYF. DNA for the CDR3: TGTGCCAGCAGTTTATCGAAGAACCACGAGCAGTACTTC.

There are a few counts of this clonotype. The CDR3 reads CASSWGQGSSGANVLTF. The CDR3 bases are TGTGCCAGCAGCTGGGGACAGGGCAGCTCTGGGGCCAACGTCCTGACTTTC. The chain has TRBV7-2 and TRBJ2-6; 9 nucleotides align to TRBD1. Germline V lookup: CDR1 SGHTA, CDR2 FQGNSA. V gave up 4 bases and J gave up 0 bases; unmatched junction bases: 4. The CDR3 length is 17 residues.